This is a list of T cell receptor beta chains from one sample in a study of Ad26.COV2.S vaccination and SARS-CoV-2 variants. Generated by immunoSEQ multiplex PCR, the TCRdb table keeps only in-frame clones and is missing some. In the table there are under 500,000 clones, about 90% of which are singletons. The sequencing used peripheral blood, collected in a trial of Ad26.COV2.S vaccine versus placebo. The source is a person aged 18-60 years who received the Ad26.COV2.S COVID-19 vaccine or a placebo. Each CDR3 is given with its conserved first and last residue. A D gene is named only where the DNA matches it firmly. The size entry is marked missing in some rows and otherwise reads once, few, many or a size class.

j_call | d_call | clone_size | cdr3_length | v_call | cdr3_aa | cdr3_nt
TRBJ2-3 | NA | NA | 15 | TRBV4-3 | CASSYKSFGADTQYF | TGCGCCAGCAGCTACAAGAGTTTCGGCGCAGATACGCAGTATTTT
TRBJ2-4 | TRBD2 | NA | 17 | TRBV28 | CASSLRVIAGGKNIQYF | TGTGCCAGCAGTTTGCGGGTTATAGCGGGGGGGAAAAACATTCAGTACTTC
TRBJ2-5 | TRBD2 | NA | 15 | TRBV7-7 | CASSPLLAGVETQYF | TGTGCTAGCAGTCCCCTACTAGCGGGGGTAGAGACCCAGTACTTC
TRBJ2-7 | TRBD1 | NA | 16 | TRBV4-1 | CASSQTPGGASYEQYF | TGCGCCAGCAGCCAAACCCCAGGGGGAGCTAGTTACGAGCAGTACTTC
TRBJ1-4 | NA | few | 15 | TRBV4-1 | CASSQGSRGNEKLFF | TGCGCCAGCAGCCAAGGGTCCCGAGGTAATGAAAAACTGTTTTTT
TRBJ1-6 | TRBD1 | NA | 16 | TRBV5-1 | CASSLDPGGVDSPLHF | TGCGCCAGCAGCTTGGATCCAGGGGGCGTGGATTCACCCCTCCACTTT
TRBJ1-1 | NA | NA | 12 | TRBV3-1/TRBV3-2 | CASSQVGGEAFF | TGTGCCAGCAGCCAAGTGGGAGGTGAAGCTTTCTTT
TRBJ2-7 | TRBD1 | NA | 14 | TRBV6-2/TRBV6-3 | CASSVTGSSYEQYF | TGTGCCAGCAGCGTGACAGGGTCCTCCTACGAGCAGTACTTC
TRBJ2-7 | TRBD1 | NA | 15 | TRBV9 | CASSTPGTGGYEQYF | TGTGCCAGCAGCACCCCCGGGACAGGGGGCTACGAGCAGTACTTC
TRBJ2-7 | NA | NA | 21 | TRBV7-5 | CARSPASWGLKRVWGGYEQYF | TGTGCCAGATCCCCCGCCAGCTGGGGGTTAAAACGAGTATGGGGCGGGTACGAGCAGTACTTC
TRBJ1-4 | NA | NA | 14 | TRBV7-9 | CASSLTPNNEKLFF | TGTGCCAGCAGCTTGACACCTAATAATGAAAAACTGTTTTTT
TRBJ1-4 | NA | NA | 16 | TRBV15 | CATSRGIREGGEKLFF | TGTGCCACCAGCAGAGGCATCAGGGAGGGGGGTGAAAAACTGTTTTTT
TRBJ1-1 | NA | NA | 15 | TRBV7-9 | CASSPLGGGNTEAFF | TGTGCCAGCAGCCCACTCGGGGGGGGGAACACTGAAGCTTTCTTT
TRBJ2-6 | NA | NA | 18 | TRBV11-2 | CASSSPTPSARGANVLTF | TGTGCCAGCAGCTCACCCACCCCCAGCGCACGTGGGGCCAACGTCCTGACTTTC
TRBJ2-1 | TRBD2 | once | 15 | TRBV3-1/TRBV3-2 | CASSQGLAFYNEQFF | TGTGCCAGCAGCCAAGGACTAGCTTTTTACAATGAGCAGTTCTTC
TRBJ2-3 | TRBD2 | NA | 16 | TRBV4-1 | CASSHQAGARTDTQYF | TGCGCCAGCAGCCACCAAGCGGGGGCGCGCACAGATACGCAGTATTTT
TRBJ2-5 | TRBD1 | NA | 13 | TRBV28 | CATRTGGQETQYF | TGTGCCACCCGGACAGGGGGTCAAGAGACCCAGTACTTC
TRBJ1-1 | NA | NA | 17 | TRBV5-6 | CASSFVAGAFRNTEAFF | TGTGCCAGCAGCTTTGTGGCAGGGGCTTTTCGGAACACTGAAGCTTTCTTT
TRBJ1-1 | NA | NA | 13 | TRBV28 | CASSSGVTTEAFF | TGTGCCAGCAGTTCAGGAGTAACCACTGAAGCTTTCTTT
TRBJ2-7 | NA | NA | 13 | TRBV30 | CAWRAWLSYEQYF | TGTGCCTGGAGGGCGTGGCTTTCCTACGAGCAGTACTTC
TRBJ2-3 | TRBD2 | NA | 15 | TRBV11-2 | CASSLAGGSTDTQYF | TGTGCCAGCAGCTTAGCGGGGGGTAGCACAGATACGCAGTATTTT
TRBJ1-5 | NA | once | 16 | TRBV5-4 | CASSLVWPYSNQPQHF | TGTGCCAGCAGCTTGGTCTGGCCTTATAGCAATCAGCCCCAGCATTTT
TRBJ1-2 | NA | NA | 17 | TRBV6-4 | CASSTTFTSSGDYGYTF | TGTGCCAGCAGCACAACGTTCACTTCGAGTGGTGACTATGGCTACACCTTC
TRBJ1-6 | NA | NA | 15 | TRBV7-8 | CASTLEAVVYSPLHF | TGTGCCAGCACCCTAGAAGCGGTGGTTTATTCACCCCTCCACTTT
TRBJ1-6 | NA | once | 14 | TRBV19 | CASSIGSAHSPLHF | TGTGCCAGTAGTATAGGTTCCGCTCATTCACCCCTCCACTTT
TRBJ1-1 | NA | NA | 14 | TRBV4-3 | CASSQTLVNTEAFF | TGCGCCAGCAGCCAAACGCTGGTGAACACTGAAGCTTTCTTT
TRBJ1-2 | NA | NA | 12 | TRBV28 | CASSTTDYGYTF | TGTGCCAGCAGTACGACTGACTATGGCTACACCTTC
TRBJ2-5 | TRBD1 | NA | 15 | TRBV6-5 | CASKPDRGNQETQYF | TGTGCCAGCAAACCGGACAGGGGGAACCAAGAGACCCAGTACTTC
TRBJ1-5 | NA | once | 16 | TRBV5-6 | CASTTYGQPDNQPQHF | TGTGCCAGCACAACCTATGGACAGCCCGATAATCAGCCCCAGCATTTT
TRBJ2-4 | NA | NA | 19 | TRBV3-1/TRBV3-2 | CASSQPREDRLWAKNIQYF | TGTGCCAGCAGCCAGCCCCGGGAAGACAGGCTTTGGGCCAAAAACATTCAGTACTTC
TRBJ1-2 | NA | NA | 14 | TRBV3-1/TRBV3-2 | CASSQEARNYGYTF | TGTGCCAGCAGCCAAGAGGCTAGGAACTATGGCTACACCTTC
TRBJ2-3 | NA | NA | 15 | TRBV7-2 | CASSLQGGGTDTQYF | TGTGCCAGCAGCTTACAAGGGGGGGGAACAGATACGCAGTATTTT
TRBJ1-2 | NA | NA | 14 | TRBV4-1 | CASSQEGVGDGYTF | TGCGCCAGCAGCCAAGAGGGCGTAGGGGATGGCTACACCTTC
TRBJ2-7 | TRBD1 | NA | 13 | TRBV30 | CAWSVTGDYEQYF | TGTGCCTGGAGTGTAACAGGGGACTACGAGCAGTACTTC
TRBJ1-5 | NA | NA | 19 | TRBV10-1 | CASSEAPPRRRKDNQPQHF | TGCGCCAGCAGTGAAGCCCCCCCACGGAGAAGGAAAGACAATCAGCCCCAGCATTTT
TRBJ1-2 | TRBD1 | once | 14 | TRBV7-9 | CASSLGQGAYGYTF | TGTGCCAGCAGCTTAGGACAGGGGGCCTATGGCTACACCTTC
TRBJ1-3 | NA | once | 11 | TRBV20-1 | CSALSGNTIYF | TGCAGCGCTCTTTCTGGAAACACCATATATTTT
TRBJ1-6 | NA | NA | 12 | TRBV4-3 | CASSQDRLPLHF | TGCGCCAGCAGCCAAGATCGACTACCCCTCCACTTT
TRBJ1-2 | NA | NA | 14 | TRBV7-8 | CASSLGNRNYGYTF | TGTGCCAGCAGCTTAGGTAACAGGAACTATGGCTACACCTTC
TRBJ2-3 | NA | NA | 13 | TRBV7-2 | CASSLVLADTQYF | TGTGCCAGCAGCTTAGTGCTGGCAGATACGCAGTATTTT
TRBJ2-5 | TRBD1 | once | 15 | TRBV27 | CASSSDRGRGETQYF | TGTGCCAGCAGTTCCGACAGGGGGAGAGGGGAGACCCAGTACTTC
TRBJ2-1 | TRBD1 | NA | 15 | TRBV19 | CASRLGQKNYNEQFF | TGTGCCAGTAGGCTGGGACAGAAAAACTACAATGAGCAGTTCTTC
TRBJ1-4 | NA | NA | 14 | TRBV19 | CASSKAGAGEKLFF | TGTGCCAGTAGTAAGGCCGGCGCCGGCGAAAAACTGTTTTTT
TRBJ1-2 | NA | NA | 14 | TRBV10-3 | CAISEFTGLNDYTF | TGTGCCATCAGTGAGTTTACAGGGTTGAATGACTACACCTTC
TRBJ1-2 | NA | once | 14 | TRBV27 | CASSPWGGKSGYTF | TGTGCCAGCAGTCCCTGGGGGGGGAAGAGTGGCTACACCTTC
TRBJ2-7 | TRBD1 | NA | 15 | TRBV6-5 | CASRPGQGASYEQYF | TGTGCCAGCAGACCTGGACAGGGTGCTTCCTACGAGCAGTACTTC
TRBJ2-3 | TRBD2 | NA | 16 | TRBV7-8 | CASSLGLAGGTDTQYF | TGTGCCAGCAGCTTAGGCCTAGCGGGGGGAACAGATACGCAGTATTTT
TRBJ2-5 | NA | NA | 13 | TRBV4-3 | CASSQDEFGSQYF | TGCGCCAGCAGCCAAGACGAGTTCGGGAGCCAGTACTTC
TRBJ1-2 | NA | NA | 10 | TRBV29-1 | CSVEGGVYTF | TGCAGCGTTGAAGGGGGGGTCTACACCTTC
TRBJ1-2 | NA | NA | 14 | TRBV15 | CATSRSRDYYGYTF | TGTGCCACCAGCAGATCCCGGGACTACTATGGCTACACCTTC
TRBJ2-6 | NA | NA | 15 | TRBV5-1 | CASSLLISGANVLTF | TGCGCCAGCAGCTTGTTGATTTCTGGGGCCAACGTCCTGACTTTC
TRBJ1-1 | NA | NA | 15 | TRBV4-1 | CASSQAFAGHTEAFF | TGCGCCAGCAGCCAAGCATTCGCGGGACACACTGAAGCTTTCTTT